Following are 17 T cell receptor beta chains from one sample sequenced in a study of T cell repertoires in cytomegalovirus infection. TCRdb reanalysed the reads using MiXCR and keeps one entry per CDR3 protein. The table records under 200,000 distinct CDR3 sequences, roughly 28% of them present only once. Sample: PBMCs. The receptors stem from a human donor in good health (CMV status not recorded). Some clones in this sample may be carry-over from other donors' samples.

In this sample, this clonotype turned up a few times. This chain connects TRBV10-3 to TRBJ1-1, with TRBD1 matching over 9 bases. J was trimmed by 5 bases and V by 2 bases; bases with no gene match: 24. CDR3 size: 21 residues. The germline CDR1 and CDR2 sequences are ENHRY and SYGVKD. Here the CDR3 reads CAISEVRGQGWAQDLSTEAFF. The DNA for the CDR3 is TGTGCCATCAGTGAGGTCCGGGGACAGGGATGGGCCCAGGATCTATCGACTGAAGCTTTCTTT.

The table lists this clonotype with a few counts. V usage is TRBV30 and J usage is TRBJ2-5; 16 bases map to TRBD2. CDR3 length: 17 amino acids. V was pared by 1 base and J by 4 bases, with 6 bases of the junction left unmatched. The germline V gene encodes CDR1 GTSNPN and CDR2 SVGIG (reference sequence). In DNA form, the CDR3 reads TGTGCCTGGAGTGCGGGACTAGCGGGGGGGCCCGGAGAGACCCAGTACTTC. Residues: CAWSAGLAGGPGETQYF.

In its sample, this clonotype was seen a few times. The CDR3, as DNA: TGTGCCAGCAGCTCCGGGGCGGGGGGATCTCCAGAGACCCAGTACTTC. This translates into CASSSGAGGSPETQYF. The rearrangement joins TRBV7-2 to TRBJ2-5; 8 bases map to TRBD2. CDR1 and CDR2 (germline): SGHTA, FQGNSA. CDR3 length: 16 amino acids. The junction had 11 bases not matched to a gene; V was cut back by 4 bases and J by 4 bases.

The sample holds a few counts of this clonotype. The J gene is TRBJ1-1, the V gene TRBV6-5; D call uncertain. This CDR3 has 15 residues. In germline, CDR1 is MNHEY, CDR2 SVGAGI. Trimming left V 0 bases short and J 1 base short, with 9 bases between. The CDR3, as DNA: TGTGCCAGCAGTTACTCGGCGGAAGGGAACACTGAAGCTTTCTTT. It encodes CASSYSAEGNTEAFF.

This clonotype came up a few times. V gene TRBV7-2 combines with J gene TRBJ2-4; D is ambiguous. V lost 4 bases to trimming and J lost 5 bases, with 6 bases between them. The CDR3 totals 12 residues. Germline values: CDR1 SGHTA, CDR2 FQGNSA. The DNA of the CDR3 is TGTGCCAGCAGCTCCCCGCAAAACATTCAGTACTTC. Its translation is CASSSPQNIQYF.

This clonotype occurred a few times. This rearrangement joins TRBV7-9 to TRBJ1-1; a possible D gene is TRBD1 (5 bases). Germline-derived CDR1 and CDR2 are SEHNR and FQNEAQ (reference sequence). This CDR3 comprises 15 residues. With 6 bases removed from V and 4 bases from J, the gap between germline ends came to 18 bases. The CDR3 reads CASSPPWGEGTEAFF. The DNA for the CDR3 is TGTGCCAGCAGTCCCCCTTGGGGCGAAGGCACTGAAGCTTTCTTT.

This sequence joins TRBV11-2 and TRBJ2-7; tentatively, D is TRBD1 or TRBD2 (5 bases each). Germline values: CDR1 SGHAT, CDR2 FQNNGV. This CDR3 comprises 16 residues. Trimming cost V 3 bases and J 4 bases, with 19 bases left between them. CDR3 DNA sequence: TGTGCCAGCAGCTTCAGCTTGGGGGACGGTTCTTACGAGCAGTACTTC. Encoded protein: CASSFSLGDGSYEQYF.

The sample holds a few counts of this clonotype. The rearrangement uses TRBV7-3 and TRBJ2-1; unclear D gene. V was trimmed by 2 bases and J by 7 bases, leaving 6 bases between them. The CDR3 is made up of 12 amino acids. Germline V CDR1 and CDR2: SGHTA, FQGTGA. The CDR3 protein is CASSLDLNEQFF. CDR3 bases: TGTGCCAGCAGCTTAGATCTGAATGAGCAGTTCTTC.

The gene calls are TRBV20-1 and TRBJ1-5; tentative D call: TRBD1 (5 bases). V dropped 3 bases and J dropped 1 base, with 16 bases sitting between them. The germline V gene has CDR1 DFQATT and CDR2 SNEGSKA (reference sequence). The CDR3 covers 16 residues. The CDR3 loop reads CSASKGARDSNQPQHF. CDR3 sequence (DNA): TGCAGTGCTAGTAAGGGCGCCCGGGACAGCAATCAGCCCCAGCATTTT.

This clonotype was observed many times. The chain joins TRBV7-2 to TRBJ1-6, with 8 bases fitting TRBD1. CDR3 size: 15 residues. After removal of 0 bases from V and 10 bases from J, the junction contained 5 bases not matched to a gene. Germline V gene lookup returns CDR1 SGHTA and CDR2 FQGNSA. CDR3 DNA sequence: TGTGCCAGCAGCTTAGCCGACAGGGGCGGCTCACCCCTCCACTTT. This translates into CASSLADRGGSPLHF.

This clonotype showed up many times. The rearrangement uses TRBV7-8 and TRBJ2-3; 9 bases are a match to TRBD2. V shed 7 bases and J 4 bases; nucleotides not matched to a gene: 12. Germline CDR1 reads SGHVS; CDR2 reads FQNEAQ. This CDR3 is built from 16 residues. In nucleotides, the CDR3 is TGTGCCAGCAACCAGATGGGCGGGGGGGCCCCAGATACGCAGTATTTT. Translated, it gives CASNQMGGGAPDTQYF. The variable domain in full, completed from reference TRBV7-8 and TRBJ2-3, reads GAGVSQSPRYKVAKRGQDVALRCDPISGHVSLFWYQQALGQGPEFLTYFQNEAQLDKSGLPSDRFFAERPEGSVSTLKIQRTQQEDSAVYLCASNQMGGGAPDTQYFGPGTRLTVL.

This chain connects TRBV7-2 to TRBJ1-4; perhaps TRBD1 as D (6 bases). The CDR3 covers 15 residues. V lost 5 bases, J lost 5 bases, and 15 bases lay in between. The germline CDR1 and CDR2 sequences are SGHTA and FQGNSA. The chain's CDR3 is CASSEYRDSNEKLFF. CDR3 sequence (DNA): TGTGCCAGCAGCGAATACAGGGATTCGAATGAAAAACTGTTTTTT.

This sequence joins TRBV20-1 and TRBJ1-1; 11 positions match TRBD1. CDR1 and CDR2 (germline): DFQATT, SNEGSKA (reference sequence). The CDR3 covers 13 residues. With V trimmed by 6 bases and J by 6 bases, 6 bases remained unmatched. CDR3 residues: CSAHGQGASEAFF. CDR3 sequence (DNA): TGCAGTGCCCACGGACAGGGGGCCTCTGAAGCTTTCTTT.

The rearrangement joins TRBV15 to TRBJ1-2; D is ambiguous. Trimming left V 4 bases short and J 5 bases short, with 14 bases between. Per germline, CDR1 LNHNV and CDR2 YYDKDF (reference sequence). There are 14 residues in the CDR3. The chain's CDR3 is CATSTSLAGYGYTF. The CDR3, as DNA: TGTGCCACCAGCACCTCCTTGGCGGGATATGGCTACACCTTC. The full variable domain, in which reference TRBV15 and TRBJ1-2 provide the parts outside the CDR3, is DAMVIQNPRYQVTQFGKPVTLSCSQTLNHNVMYWYQQKSSQAPKLLFHYYDKDFNNEADTPDNFQSRRPNTSFCFLDIRSPGLGDTAMYLCATSTSLAGYGYTFGSGTRLTVV.

CDR3 region: CASSVLGASEQYF. The CDR3 DNA reads as TGTGCCAGCAGCGTGCTGGGGGCGAGCGAGCAGTACTTC. This chain uses TRBV9 with TRBJ2-7, with D perhaps matching TRBD1 (6 bases). This CDR3 contains 13 residues. Between the trimmed V and J ends, which lost 2 bases and 6 bases, there was a span of 12 bases. CDR1 is SGDLS and CDR2 is YYNGEE in the germline V gene. The variable domain in full, with the rest retrieved from reference TRBV9 and TRBJ2-7, is DSGVTQTPKHLITATGQRVTLRCSPRSGDLSVYWYQQSLDQGLQFLIQYYNGEERAKGNILERFSAQQFPDLHSELNLSSLELGDSALYFCASSVLGASEQYFGPGTRLTVT.

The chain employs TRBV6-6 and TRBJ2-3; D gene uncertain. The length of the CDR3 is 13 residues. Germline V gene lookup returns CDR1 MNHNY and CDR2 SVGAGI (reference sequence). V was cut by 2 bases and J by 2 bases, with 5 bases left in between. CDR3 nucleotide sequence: TGTGCCAGCAGTTACGACCTCACAGATACGCAGTATTTT. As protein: CASSYDLTDTQYF.

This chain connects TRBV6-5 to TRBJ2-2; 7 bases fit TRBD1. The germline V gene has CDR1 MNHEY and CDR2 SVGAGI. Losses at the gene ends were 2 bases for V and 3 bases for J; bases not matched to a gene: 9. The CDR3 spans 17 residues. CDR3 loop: CASSYKGTVKHTGELFF. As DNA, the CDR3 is TGTGCCAGCAGTTACAAAGGGACAGTGAAGCACACCGGGGAGCTGTTTTTT.